The 14 T cell receptor beta chains reported below all come from one sample, sequenced in a study of T cell responses to AZD1222 COVID-19 vaccine. Profiled with immunoSEQ multiplex PCR; TCRdb holds only in-frame clones, not every one. This sample yields approximately 180,000 clones, of which 87% are seen a single time; less than 3% belongs to the top ten. This specimen consisted of peripheral blood, obtained on day 0 of AZD1222 vaccination. The receptors shown here come from an adult in good health.

This clone was detected a few times. V gene TRBV11-3 combines with J gene TRBJ2-1; tentative D call: TRBD1 (6 bases). Germline V gives CDR1 SGHNT, CDR2 YENEEA. With 0 bases removed from V and 7 bases from J, the gap between germline ends came to 13 bases. This CDR3 comprises 15 residues. The CDR3, as DNA: TGTGCCAGCAGCTTAGATCCGAGGCAGGGGAATGAGCAGTTCTTC. Its translation is CASSLDPRQGNEQFF.

The CDR3 loop is CASSQGSGSIQETQYF. As DNA, the CDR3 is TGCGCCAGCAGCCAAGGAAGCGGGAGCATCCAAGAGACCCAGTACTTC. The V call is TRBV4-1, the J call TRBJ2-5; 8 positions agree with TRBD2. Germline V gene lookup returns CDR1 MGHRA and CDR2 YSYEKL. V dropped 1 base and J dropped 1; count of bases not matched to a gene: 5. The CDR3 length is 16 residues.

By sample fraction, this clone is medium-sized (0.01 to 0.1%). This sample also contains other DNA sequences that code for the same CDR3. The chain uses TRBV30 and TRBJ2-2; D is unclear. The CDR3 is made up of 13 amino acids. Trimming shortened V by 4 bases and J by 5 bases, and 11 bases separated the two germline ends. Germline V gene data show CDR1 as GTSNPN and CDR2 as SVGIG (reference sequence). The CDR3 is CAWNSGGTGELFF. In DNA, the CDR3 is TGTGCCTGGAATTCAGGTGGGACCGGGGAGCTGTTTTTT.

The chain recombines TRBV7-3 with TRBJ2-1, with D unclear. The V end lost 3 bases, the J end lost 8 bases, and 14 bases lay between the germline ends. This CDR3 spans 14 amino acids. The germline gives CDR1 SGHTA, CDR2 FQGTGA. This CDR3 reads CASSFALSGDEQFF. Written as DNA, the CDR3 is TGTGCCAGCAGCTTTGCACTGTCTGGCGATGAGCAGTTCTTC.

The chain is built from TRBV3-1 (or the pseudogene TRBV3-2) and TRBJ2-2, with TRBD1 matching 8 bases. CDR1 LGHDT and CDR2 YNNKEL come from the germline V gene (reference sequence). The CDR3 totals 16 residues. J lost 7 bases, V lost 2 bases, and 9 bases had no gene match. For the CDR3, the DNA is TGTGCCAGCAGCCAAAATAGGCTACAGGGGGACGGGGAGCTGTTTTTT. Its translation: CASSQNRLQGDGELFF.

V is TRBV6-5 and J is TRBJ2-7; TRBD1 matches at 9 bases. Germline trimming cut 7 bases from V and 3 bases from J; bases unmatched to any gene: 4. CDR3 length equals 13 residues. The V gene's germline CDR1 is MNHEY and CDR2 SVGAGI. The CDR3 sequence is CASILGQGYEQYF. Written as DNA, the CDR3 is TGTGCCAGCATCTTGGGACAGGGCTACGAGCAGTACTTC.

The chain joins TRBV19 to TRBJ1-1; D is undetermined. Between the trimmed V and J ends, which lost 7 bases and 0 bases, there was a span of 9 bases. CDR3 length: 13 residues. Per germline, CDR1 LNHDA and CDR2 SQIVND (reference sequence). CDR3 protein: CASTKNMNTEAFF. CDR3 DNA sequence: TGTGCCAGTACCAAAAATATGAACACTGAAGCTTTCTTT.

The rearrangement uses TRBV18 and TRBJ2-1; 11 bases map to TRBD2. Trimming cost V 2 bases and J 7 bases; bases outside gene matches: 4. The CDR3 has 15 amino acids. Germline values: CDR1 KGHSH, CDR2 LQKENI. CDR3 sequence: CASSPGTSGANEQFF. CDR3 in DNA: TGTGCCAGCTCACCAGGGACTAGCGGAGCTAATGAGCAGTTCTTC.

This clone occurred once. The chain joins TRBV7-9 to TRBJ1-2, with unresolved D. V lost 2 bases and J lost 3, with 10 bases in between. The germline V gene has CDR1 SEHNR and CDR2 FQNEAQ (reference sequence). The CDR3 is 14 residues long. The CDR3 spells CASSLSSDYYGYTF. The CDR3 DNA sequence: TGTGCCAGCAGCTTATCTTCGGATTACTATGGCTACACCTTC.

This chain links TRBV9 with TRBJ2-1; D may be TRBD2 (6 bases). Trimming removed 0 bases from V and 8 bases from J, with 18 bases in between. The CDR3 totals 16 residues. CDR1 and CDR2 from the germline V gene are SGDLS and YYNGEE. The CDR3 DNA follows: TGTGCCAGCAGCGTAGTAGGTAGCGGATGGTCCCATGAGCAGTTCTTC. Translated, it gives CASSVVGSGWSHEQFF.

The chain has TRBV19 and TRBJ1-5; TRBD1 agrees at 11 bases. CDR1 LNHDA and CDR2 SQIVND come from the germline V gene (reference sequence). CDR3 size: 16 residues. Unmatched junction bases numbered 11, after V lost 9 bases and J lost 4 bases. CDR3 loop: CASGQGANVRNQPQHF. The CDR3 DNA reads TGTGCCAGCGGACAGGGGGCGAATGTTAGGAATCAGCCCCAGCATTTT.

Points on this clone: This sample also contains other DNA sequences that code for the same CDR3. The DNA for the CDR3 is TGTGCCTGGAGCGGTGATAGCAATCAGCCCCAGCATTTT. Translated, it gives CAWSGDSNQPQHF. The rearrangement joins TRBV30 to TRBJ1-5; D unresolved. The CDR3 is 13 amino acids. V was trimmed by 3 bases and J by 0 bases, leaving 6 bases between them. CDR1 and CDR2 from the germline V gene are GTSNPN and SVGIG (reference sequence).

The chain uses TRBV14 and TRBJ1-5; weak D call: TRBD1 (5 bases). Germline V gene lookup returns CDR1 SGHDN and CDR2 FVKESK. This CDR3 region has 17 residues. V lost 3 bases and J lost 0, with 15 bases in between. CDR3 amino acids: CASSHGTTLCSNQPQHF. CDR3 nucleotides: TGTGCCAGCAGCCATGGGACCACACTGTGTAGCAATCAGCCCCAGCATTTT.

The V and J genes are TRBV7-9 and TRBJ1-2; D may be TRBD1 (6 bases). Per germline, CDR1 SEHNR and CDR2 FQNEAQ (reference sequence). The CDR3 length is 14 residues. Trimming took off 4 bases at V and 3 bases at J, with 12 bases between the two ends. The CDR3 spells CASSSYREHYGYTF. For the CDR3, the DNA is TGTGCCAGCAGCTCATACAGGGAACACTATGGCTACACCTTC.